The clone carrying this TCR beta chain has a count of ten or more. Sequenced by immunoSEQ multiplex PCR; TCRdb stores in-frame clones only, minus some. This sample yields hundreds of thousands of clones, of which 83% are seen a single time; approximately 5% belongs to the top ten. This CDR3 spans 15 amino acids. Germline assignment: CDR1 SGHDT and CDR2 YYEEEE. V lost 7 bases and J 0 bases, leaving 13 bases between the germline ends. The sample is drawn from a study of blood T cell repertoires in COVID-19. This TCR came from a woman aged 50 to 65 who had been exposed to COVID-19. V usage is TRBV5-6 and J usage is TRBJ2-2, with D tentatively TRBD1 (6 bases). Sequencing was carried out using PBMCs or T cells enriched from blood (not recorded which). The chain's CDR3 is CASVLQGPNTGELFF. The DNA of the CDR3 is TGTGCCAGCGTCCTACAGGGTCCGAACACCGGGGAGCTGTTTTTT.